This T cell receptor beta chain is drawn from a study of cytomegalovirus exposure and HLA in healthy donors (dated by TCRdb to about 2017). Regarding the complete study: In an earlier analysis of 587 of the donors, 250 to 300 Gb of sequence data and 95 million to 130 million unique TCR beta sequences from about 179 million T cells were reported. Of the approximately 370 genotyped donors, 65% to 90% were placed in the genetic ancestry cluster associated with self-reported Caucasian donors. The study aimed to test whether cataloging public T cell receptors could reveal signatures of past pathogen exposure. An earlier analysis of some 600 of the donors applied high-throughput TCR beta sequencing to assess whether each TCR beta V gene segment acted as functional or pseudogenic. HLA typing included class I and class II loci at four-digit resolution. Roughly 5 DR-DQ haplotypes were treated as single units for association and clustering because of strong linkage in the cohort. The study used immunosequencing to profile the T cell repertoires of several hundred subjects and linked those repertoires to cytomegalovirus serostatus. Approximately 300 gigabases of sequencing data and around 85 million unique TCR sequences made up an early release that covered approximately 620 HLA-typed donors. Rather than drawing on any new phenotypic data, the later analysis identified candidate immune exposures from TCR beta sequences and the way those sequences occurred across donors. A later genetic analysis used genome-wide SNP genotypes for about 65% of the roughly 700 donors, treating that subset as a discovery cohort. Typing coverage varied by locus: roughly 629-630 donors for A, B, C, DRB1 and DQB1; around 560 for DQA1; about 600 for DPA1; approximately 450 for DPB1. Among some 400 genotyped donors of the cohort, an average of approximately 220,000 unique TCR beta nucleotide sequences was sequenced per donor, of which approximately 19% were non-productive. A later analysis re-examined previously published TCR beta repertoires from more than 550 donors and added high-resolution HLA genotyping to investigate patterns of TCR occurrence. To predict cytomegalovirus infection status, the study brought together high-throughput TCR immunosequencing, statistical association of individual TCRs with disease status, and machine learning. Every discovery cohort repertoire had been produced on one sequencing platform. Donor age, sex, ethnicity and CMV serostatus were collected together with the repertoire data. Along with the roughly 700-subject first cohort, a separate validation cohort of over a hundred different subjects was used. The investigation overall reported the following: A few of the identified cytomegalovirus-associated TCR beta chains were confirmed in vitro to be specific for cytomegalovirus antigens. Strong co-occurrence of HLA alleles, especially DR and DQ, made assigning TCR associations to individual alleles difficult. Most CMV-associated TCR beta chains appeared to be HLA-restricted in a later analysis, and the HLA associations seemed to be driven largely by CMV exposure. Correlated functional status among segregating V segments might be attributable to linkage disequilibrium, but an unknown experimental factor could not be ruled out. In a later analysis, TCR association rates were found to vary across HLA loci, with the most associated TCRs seen for DRB1 alleles and the fewest for HLA-C alleles. The earlier analysis of approximately 590 of the donors excluded approximately 15 rarely observed V segments, including chromosome 9 orphons, because counts were too low. A total of roughly 160 TCR beta chains were listed by the study as associated with cytomegalovirus. An association between a missense DCLRE1C variant and V-gene and J-gene trimming of TCR beta chains was found in a later genetic analysis and replicated in an independent cohort. The sequencing pipeline was judged likely to have produced a cluster of highly shared sequence variants as a technical artifact. For the cohort, immune exposure information was limited to CMV serostatus. Several of the top co-occurrence clusters appeared to be linked to parvovirus B19, influenza, CMV and Epstein-Barr virus, according to a later analysis. A later analysis associated about 16,000 TCR beta sequences with specific HLA alleles at a false discovery rate of 0.05. Broadly in line with IMGT annotations, most TCR beta V segments showed up in productive rearrangements about 90% or about 30% of the time in an earlier analysis of approximately 640 of the donors. The authors suggested that the approach could potentially be extended to other disease states and immunological phenotypes. Roughly uniform sequencing depth across donors was assumed in presence/absence analyses, although this assumption may not hold. While some public TCRs were present in many individuals, most TCR sequences turned up only very rarely across donors. Compared with equally common non-associated chains, HLA-associated TCR beta chains in a later analysis were more clonally expanded and had lower generation probabilities. Because HLA typing was missing for some donors at each locus, association tests included only the typed subset. Cytomegalovirus status was reported to be diagnosed by the classifier with high specificity and sensitivity in both the original and validation cohorts. According to a later genetic analysis, donors in an Asian-associated ancestry cluster had fewer N-insertions in productive TCRs than the roughly 700-donor mean. Some IMGT-functional V segments, including TRBV6-2 and TRBV6-3, could not be told apart with the 87-base-pair reads, so those segments were excluded. A further reported finding was that TCR beta sequences accurately predicted the HLA-A and HLA-B alleles for most subjects in the first cohort. Only TCR beta chains were sequenced in this cohort, and the absence of alpha or paired-chain data limited detectable features.

The cohort comprised fewer than 700 healthy bone marrow donors. Cohort members were all nominally healthy when sampled, although unrecorded immune exposures were likely present. The donor was CMV seronegative and was included in the group of several hundred seronegative cohort members. Each donor provided a peripheral blood sample, and peripheral blood mononuclear cells were used for TCR beta sequencing. Genomic DNA extraction from the blood cell samples was performed with the Qiagen DNeasy Blood Extraction Kit. In regard to this clone: Its antigen is currently not known. Per-base qualities were not stored, and no clone one base away is much larger.

Library preparation employed the immunoSEQ multiplex PCR assay. A mixture of 60 forward primers for TCR Vbeta segments and 13 reverse primers for TCR Jbeta segments was used in the multiplex PCR. Amplification of the CDR3 region of rearranged TCR beta genes was performed with a multiplex PCR assay on genomic DNA. Amplified TCR beta libraries were sequenced as 87-base-pair reads on the Illumina HiSeq System. On the study's bioinformatics: Across the 670 or so repertoires, a later analysis counted 75 million to 90 million unique TCR beta chains, around 11 million of which were shared by at least two donors. Raw reads were error-corrected and collapsed into unique sequences with a nearest-neighbor algorithm that merged closely related sequences to remove PCR and sequencing errors. To assign V, D and J gene segments, CDR3 sequences were aligned to IMGT reference sequences. Each retained sequence needed at least a six-nucleotide match to both a V gene segment and a J gene segment. Rearrangements were classified as productive when the CDR3 lacked stop codons and remained in frame with V and J, and all other rearrangements were classified as non-productive. CDR3 was defined by IMGT convention, running from the second conserved V-encoded cysteine to the conserved J-encoded phenylalanine. In an earlier analysis of roughly 610 of the donors, sequences lacking an unambiguous match to a single V gene segment were excluded. An earlier analysis of just under 600 of the donors called V segments functional above 56.7% productive rearrangements and segregating when the between-donor standard deviation exceeded 5%. To diagnose cytomegalovirus status from the catalog of TCR beta chain sequences, a statistical classification framework was built. In a later analysis, TCR nucleotide sequences were compared against IMGT/GENE-DB human TR gene sequences so that V and J genes could be assigned. Using the TCRdist pipeline, a later analysis assigned CDR3 sequences along with most-parsimonious VDJ recombination scenarios. In a later analysis, each TCR beta chain was defined by its CDR3 amino acid sequence together with its V-gene family, and reads lacking a unique V-gene family were excluded. As a way to deal with suspected cross-contamination and a sequencing artifact, a later analysis dropped roughly 600 nucleotide sequences that were highly shared and had low generation probability. In a later analysis, a clonal expansion index for each public chain was calculated from normalized within-repertoire ranks of inferred template counts. Generation probabilities in a later analysis came from a VDJ recombination model fitted to out-of-frame rearrangements, and those results were checked against IGoR. Hypergeometric tests were used in a later analysis to score TCR-TCR, TCR-HLA and TCR-CMV co-occurrence, with a repertoire-size bias correction applied to the TCR pairs. False discovery rates were estimated in a later analysis by permuting HLA or CMV assignments 20 times. In a later analysis, co-occurring TCRs were grouped with DBSCAN, and TCRdist sequence similarity was added when clustering was performed within HLA-allele-positive subsets. For co-occurrence clustering, repertoires with fewer than 30,000 or more than 120,000 public chains were excluded, along with a handful of repertoires with anomalous nucleotide sharing. TCRdb provides this immuneACCESS table in a form limited to in-frame rearrangements. Some clones are lacking; in checked studies, under half of them reflect an unresolved V gene, and why the rest are absent is not known. The V and J calls and clone size were taken over from that table, and D and trimming were inferred from the DNA. A total of 160,000 or so clones appear in this sample, around four fifths of them only once. Roughly 1.3% of the sample goes to the ten largest clones.

The V end loses 5 bases and the J end loses 0 bases, and a stretch of 10 bases separates them. Its CDR3 holds 14 amino acids, cysteine through phenylalanine. The only DNA kept is the CDR3, 42 bases in frame from the first base. The germline V gene (reference sequence) gives CDR1 as SEHNR and CDR2 as FQNEAQ. The source material was PBMCs. The chain was built from TRBV7-9 and TRBJ2-5; the D segment cannot be called with confidence. The origin of this receptor is a woman aged 50 to 60 in good health and CMV-seronegative. This receptor carries the CDR3 CASSLNSYQETQYF. The nucleotides read TGTGCCAGCAGCCTAAACAGTTACCAAGAGACCCAGTACTTC.